This T cell receptor beta chain was sequenced during a study of blood T cell repertoires in COVID-19. Across the study: Collection of acute and convalescent COVID-19 samples took place in the United States, Italy and Spain. Sample material is recorded as cDNA or gDNA derived from T cells, B-cell-depleted T cells, or PBMCs.

V was pared by 8 bases and J by 8 bases, with 27 bases between. The CDR3 is 16 residues long. Germline loops: CDR1 SGHTA, CDR2 FQGTGA. The authors' processing: Amplified reference gene primers provided the basis for estimating nucleated cell counts. Measured with immunoSEQ multiplex PCR; TCRdb has only the in-frame clones, and not every one. D and trimming come from the DNA, and the V and J calls and clone size come from that table. Of under 150,000 clones in the sample, approximately 82% were seen once. The TCR comes from a man aged 40-49 years with active or convalescent COVID-19. The chain is built from TRBV7-3 and TRBJ1-2; D may be TRBD1 (5 bases). The source material was peripheral blood. The CDR3 is CASHNGGTPVPGGYTF. The CDR3 bases are TGTGCCAGCCACAACGGGGGGACTCCGGTCCCGGGCGGCTACACCTTC.